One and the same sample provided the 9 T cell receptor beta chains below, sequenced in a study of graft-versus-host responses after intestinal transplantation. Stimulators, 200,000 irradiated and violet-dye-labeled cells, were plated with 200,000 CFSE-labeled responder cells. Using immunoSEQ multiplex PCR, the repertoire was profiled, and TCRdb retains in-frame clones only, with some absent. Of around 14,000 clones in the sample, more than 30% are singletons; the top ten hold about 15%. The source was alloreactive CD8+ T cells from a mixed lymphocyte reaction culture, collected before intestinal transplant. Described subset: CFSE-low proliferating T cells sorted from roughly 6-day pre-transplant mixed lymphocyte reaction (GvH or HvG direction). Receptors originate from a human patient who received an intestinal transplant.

CDR3 in DNA: TGTGCCAGCAGCGCGCTAGCCCCCTACAATGAGCAGTTCTTC. Translating gives CASSALAPYNEQFF. The chain carries TRBV7-9 and TRBJ2-1; D possibly corresponds to TRBD2 (5 bases). The CDR3 runs to 14 residues. V lost 5 bases and J lost 2, with 10 bases in between. CDR1 is SEHNR and CDR2 is FQNEAQ in the germline V gene (reference sequence).

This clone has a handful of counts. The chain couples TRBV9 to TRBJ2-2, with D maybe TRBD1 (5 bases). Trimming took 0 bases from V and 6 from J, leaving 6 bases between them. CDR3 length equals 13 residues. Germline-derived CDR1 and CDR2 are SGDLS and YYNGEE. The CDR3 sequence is CASSVGGSGELFF. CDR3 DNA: TGTGCCAGCAGCGTAGGGGGCTCCGGGGAGCTGTTTTTT. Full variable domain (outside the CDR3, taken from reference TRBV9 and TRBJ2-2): DSGVTQTPKHLITATGQRVTLRCSPRSGDLSVYWYQQSLDQGLQFLIQYYNGEERAKGNILERFSAQQFPDLHSELNLSSLELGDSALYFCASSVGGSGELFFGEGSRLTVL.

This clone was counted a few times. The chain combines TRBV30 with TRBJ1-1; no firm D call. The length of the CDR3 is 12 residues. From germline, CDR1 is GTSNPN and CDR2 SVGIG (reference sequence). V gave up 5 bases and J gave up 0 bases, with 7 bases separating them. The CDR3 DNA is TGTGCCTGGTCTTATATGAACACTGAAGCTTTCTTT. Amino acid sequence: CAWSYMNTEAFF.

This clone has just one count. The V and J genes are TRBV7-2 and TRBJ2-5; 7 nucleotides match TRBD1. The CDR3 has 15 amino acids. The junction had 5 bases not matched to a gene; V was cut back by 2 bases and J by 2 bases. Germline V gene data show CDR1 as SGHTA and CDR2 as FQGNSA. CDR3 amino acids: CASSLSQGVQETQYF. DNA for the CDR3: TGTGCCAGCAGCTTATCCCAGGGGGTTCAAGAGACCCAGTACTTC.

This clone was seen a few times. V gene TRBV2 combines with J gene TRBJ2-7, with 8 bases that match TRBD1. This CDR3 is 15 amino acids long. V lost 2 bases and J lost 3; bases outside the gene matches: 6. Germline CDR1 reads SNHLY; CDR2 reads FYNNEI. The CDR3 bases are TGTGCCAGCAGTGAAATAGGGACAGGAATCTACGAGCAGTACTTC. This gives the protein CASSEIGTGIYEQYF.

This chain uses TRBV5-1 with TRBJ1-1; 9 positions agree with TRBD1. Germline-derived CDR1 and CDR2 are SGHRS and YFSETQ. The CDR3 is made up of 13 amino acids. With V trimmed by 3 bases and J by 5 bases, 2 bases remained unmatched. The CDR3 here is CASSWGTGTEAFF. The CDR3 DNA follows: TGCGCCAGCAGCTGGGGGACAGGGACTGAAGCTTTCTTT.

The CDR3 sequence is CASSEWTGGEQYF. As DNA, the CDR3 is TGTGCCAGCAGTGAATGGACAGGGGGCGAGCAGTACTTC. The chain combines TRBV6-1 with TRBJ2-7; 10 nucleotides match TRBD1. CDR1 and CDR2 (germline): MNHNS, SASEGT. This CDR3 is built from 13 residues. V trimming: 2 bases; J trimming: 6 bases; junction bases outside the gene matches: 1.

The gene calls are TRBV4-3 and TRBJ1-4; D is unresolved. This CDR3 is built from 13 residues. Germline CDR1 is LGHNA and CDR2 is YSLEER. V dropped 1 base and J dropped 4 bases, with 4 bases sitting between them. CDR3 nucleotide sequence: TGCGCCAGCAGCCAAGCCGGTAATGAAAAACTGTTTTTT. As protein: CASSQAGNEKLFF.

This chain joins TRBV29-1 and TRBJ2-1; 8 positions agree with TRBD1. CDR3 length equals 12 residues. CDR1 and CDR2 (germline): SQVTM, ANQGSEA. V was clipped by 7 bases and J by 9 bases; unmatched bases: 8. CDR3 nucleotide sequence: TGCAGCGCGGACAGGGACGGGGTTGAGCAGTTCTTC. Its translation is CSADRDGVEQFF.